Here is one TCR beta chain with its context. This table comes from immunoSEQ multiplex PCR, and its TCRdb copy is limited to in-frame clones, with some not included. The top ten clones hold approximately 1.5% of a sample with about 1 million clones, around 76% of them seen once. This sample is drawn from a study of shared clonotypes between healthy human individuals. Germline-derived CDR1 and CDR2 are MNHEY and SVGAGI. V lost 6 bases to trimming and J lost 2 bases, with 9 bases between them. CDR3 length: 13 amino acids. The chain uses TRBV6-5 and TRBJ2-3, with D possibly matching TRBD1 (6 bases). This sequence was found in a man aged 18 to 35 in good health. The sequenced material came from memory CD4+ T cells sorted from blood. Subset denoted: CD45RA-negative fraction. This CDR3 is CASRQGPTDTQYF. CDR3 coding DNA: TGTGCCAGCAGGCAGGGGCCCACAGATACGCAGTATTTT.